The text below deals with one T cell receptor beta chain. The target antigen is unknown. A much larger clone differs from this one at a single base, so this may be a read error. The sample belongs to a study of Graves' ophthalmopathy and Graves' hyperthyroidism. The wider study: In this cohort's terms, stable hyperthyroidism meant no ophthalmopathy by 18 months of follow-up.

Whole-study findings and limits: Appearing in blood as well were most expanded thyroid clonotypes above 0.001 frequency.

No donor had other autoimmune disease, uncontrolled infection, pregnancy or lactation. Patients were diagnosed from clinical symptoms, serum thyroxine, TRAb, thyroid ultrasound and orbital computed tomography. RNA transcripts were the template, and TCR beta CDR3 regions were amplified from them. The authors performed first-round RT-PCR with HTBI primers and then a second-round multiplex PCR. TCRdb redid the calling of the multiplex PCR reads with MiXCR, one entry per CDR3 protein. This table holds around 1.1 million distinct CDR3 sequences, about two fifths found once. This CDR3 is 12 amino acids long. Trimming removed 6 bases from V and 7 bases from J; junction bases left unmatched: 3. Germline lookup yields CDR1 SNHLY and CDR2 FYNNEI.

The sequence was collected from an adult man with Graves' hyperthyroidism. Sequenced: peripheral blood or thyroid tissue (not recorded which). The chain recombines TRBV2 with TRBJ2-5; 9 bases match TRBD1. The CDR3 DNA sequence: TGTGCCAGCAGCCAGGACAGGGGGACCCAGTACTTC. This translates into CASSQDRGTQYF.